Each of the 23 T cell receptor beta chains below was sequenced from the same sample in a study of blood T cells in healthy people across ages. The second PCR ran roughly 6 to 11 cycles with a sample-barcoded 5' primer and J-beta primers. MiXCR was run by TCRdb on the 5' RACE reads, yielding one entry per CDR3 protein. Of hundreds of thousands of distinct CDR3 sequences listed, 49% are singletons. The material sequenced was blood. These receptors were collected from a woman aged 60-75 years in good health.

The chain uses TRBV9 and TRBJ2-7; 7 bases are a match to TRBD1. This CDR3 region has 14 residues. Germline CDR1 and CDR2: SGDLS and YYNGEE. Germline trimming cut 4 bases from V and 3 bases from J; bases unmatched to any gene: 7. The CDR3 sequence: CASSPRTGYYEQYF. CDR3 nucleotide sequence: TGTGCCAGCAGCCCCCGGACAGGATACTACGAGCAGTACTTC.

The CDR3 reads CASSRDRLTYEQYF. The CDR3 nucleotides read TGTGCCAGCAGCCGGGACAGGCTTACCTACGAGCAGTACTTC. V usage is TRBV4-2 and J usage is TRBJ2-4; 8 bases line up with TRBD1. The J call is doubtful: the DNA matches TRBJ2-7 better. The germline V gene encodes CDR1 LGHNA and CDR2 YNFKEQ. There are 14 residues in the CDR3.

The V call is TRBV12-3 or TRBV12-4, the J call TRBJ2-5, with TRBD1 matching 8 bases. The CDR3 is made up of 15 amino acids. The J segment lost 5 bases and the V segment lost 4 bases, leaving 9 bases of the junction unmatched. CDR3 coding DNA: TGTGCCAGCAGTTCACGACAGGGGAGCGGGGAGACCCAGTACTTC. Translation gives CASSSRQGSGETQYF.

This clonotype was seen more than once but under ten times. This chain links TRBV12-3 or TRBV12-4 with TRBJ1-4; D gene ambiguous. V was clipped by 3 bases and J by 3 bases, with 20 bases between them. The CDR3 totals 18 residues. CDR3 in amino acids: CASSFMTLGTRANEKLFF. The CDR3 DNA follows: TGTGCCAGCAGTTTTATGACCCTGGGTACCCGAGCTAATGAAAAACTGTTTTTT.

The chain recombines TRBV5-8 with TRBJ2-3, with unresolved D. From germline, CDR1 is SGHTS and CDR2 YDEGEE. Between the trimmed V and J ends, which lost 6 bases and 1 base, there was a span of 15 bases. There are 15 residues in the CDR3. CDR3 in DNA: TGTGCCAGCAACTCAGCGTTGCCGGGCACAGATACGCAGTATTTT. It specifies CASNSALPGTDTQYF.

This chain joins TRBV29-1 and TRBJ1-1; no definite D call. V shed 3 bases and J shed 5 bases, with 10 bases lying between them. The CDR3 sequence is 12 residues long. Germline V lookup: CDR1 SQVTM, CDR2 ANQGSEA. Written as DNA, the CDR3 is TGCAGCGTTGAGTCGTGGAGTACTGAAGCTTTCTTT. Amino acid sequence: CSVESWSTEAFF.

With regard to this clonotype: This may be a read error: a much more frequent sequence differs by one nucleotide. V usage is TRBV6-2 or TRBV6-3 and J usage is TRBJ2-5; 9 nucleotides match TRBD1. V shed 6 bases, J shed 11 bases, and the junction held 16 bases outside the gene matches. Per the germline V gene, CDR1 is MNHEY and CDR2 is SVGEGT. The CDR3 consists of 15 residues. CDR3 amino acids: CASRAIRDRDAEQYF. CDR3 in DNA: TGTGCCAGCAGGGCCATCCGGGACAGGGACGCTGAGCAGTACTTC.

The chain joins TRBV2 to TRBJ2-3; D unclear. CDR1 SNHLY and CDR2 FYNNEI come from the germline V gene. The V end lost 6 bases, the J end lost 6 bases, and 10 bases lay between the germline ends. The CDR3 extends over 12 amino acids. The CDR3 nucleotides read TGTGCCAGCAGAACCGAAGGGGATACGCAGTATTTT. It is translated as CASRTEGDTQYF. The complete variable domain, with remaining parts taken from reference TRBV2 and TRBJ2-3, reads EPEVTQTPSHQVTQMGQEVILRCVPISNHLYFYWYRQILGQKVEFLVSFYNNEISEKSEIFDDQFSVERPDGSNFTLKIRSTKLEDSAMYFCASRTEGDTQYFGPGTRLTVL.

The chain is built from TRBV29-1 and TRBJ2-7; no definite D call. The CDR3 is made up of 14 amino acids. Germline lookup yields CDR1 SQVTM and CDR2 ANQGSEA. Trimming stripped 4 bases from V and 0 bases from J, with 13 bases between. CDR3 residues: CSVGLAASSYEQYF. CDR3 DNA sequence: TGCAGCGTTGGTTTGGCAGCCAGCTCCTACGAGCAGTACTTC.

The chain has TRBV7-2 and TRBJ1-1; D gene uncertain. The V end was cut by 3 bases, the J end by 3 bases, with 8 bases between. Per the germline V gene, CDR1 is SGHTA and CDR2 is FQGNSA. The CDR3 is 13 residues long. CDR3 loop: CASSFMDYTEAFF. For the CDR3, the DNA is TGTGCCAGCAGCTTCATGGACTACACTGAAGCTTTCTTT.

V is TRBV24-1 and J is TRBJ2-7; 8 nucleotides align to TRBD1. Gene TRBJ2-5 matches the end of the DNA better, so the J call may be wrong. Germline CDR1 KGHDR, CDR2 SFDVKD. The CDR3 spans 13 residues. The CDR3 is CATSPTGVETQYF. In DNA form, the CDR3 reads TGTGCCACCAGCCCGACAGGGGTAGAGACCCAGTACTTC.

This rearrangement joins TRBV5-1 to TRBJ2-5, with D tentatively TRBD1 (8 bases). Between the trimmed V and J ends, which lost 4 bases and 4 bases, there was a span of 23 bases. Germline CDR1 and CDR2: SGHRS and YFSETQ. This CDR3 contains 17 residues. CDR3 protein: CASSRQGTASGIETQYF. Written as DNA, the CDR3 is TGCGCCAGCAGCAGACAGGGGACGGCTAGCGGCATAGAGACCCAGTACTTC.

V usage is TRBV6-5 and J usage is TRBJ1-2, with D maybe TRBD1 (6 bases). Trimming took off 0 bases at V and 4 bases at J, with 18 bases between the two ends. The germline V gene has CDR1 MNHEY and CDR2 SVGAGI. The CDR3 spans 17 residues. The CDR3, as DNA: TGTGCCAGCAGTTACTCGCGCCTACAGGGATCTGGCTATGGCTACACCTTC. Translating gives CASSYSRLQGSGYGYTF.

This clonotype came up many times. The genes are TRBV27 and TRBJ1-6; D remains unclear. This CDR3 has 12 amino acids. Germline V gene lookup returns CDR1 MNHEY and CDR2 SMNVEV (reference sequence). The V and J ends lost 3 bases and 12 bases respectively, with 9 bases between them. The DNA for the CDR3 is TGTGCCAGCAGTTTTGTGTGGGGACCCCTCCACTTT. Its translation: CASSFVWGPLHF.

The chain carries TRBV6-2 or TRBV6-3 and TRBJ2-1; TRBD2 agrees at 7 bases. The CDR3 consists of 15 residues. Germline values: CDR1 MNHEY, CDR2 SVGEGT. V was clipped by 6 bases and J by 7 bases; unmatched bases: 12. The DNA of the CDR3 is TGTGCCAGCAGATGGCCTAGCGGCAGAGAGAATGAGCAGTTCTTC. Its protein product is CASRWPSGRENEQFF.

Only a few counts were recorded for this clonotype. The CDR3 DNA sequence: TGTGCCATCAAAGGCCGGGACAACTATGGCTACACCTTC. This gives the protein CAIKGRDNYGYTF. The chain combines TRBV10-3 with TRBJ1-2, with D maybe TRBD1 (5 bases). Germline V gives CDR1 ENHRY, CDR2 SYGVKD. Trimming cost V 7 bases and J 2 bases, with 11 bases left between them. The CDR3 has 13 amino acids.

This chain uses TRBV10-2 with TRBJ2-3; possible D gene TRBD2, 6 bases. CDR1 WSHSY and CDR2 SAAADI come from the germline V gene. V was trimmed by 8 bases and J by 5 bases, leaving 14 bases between them. The CDR3 is made up of 13 amino acids. DNA for the CDR3: TGCGCCAGCGGGTGGGACTTGGTAGATACGCAGTATTTT. Encoded protein: CASGWDLVDTQYF.

This sequence joins TRBV20-1 and TRBJ2-3; 7 positions match TRBD2. CDR3 length equals 15 residues. Germline V gene sequence: CDR1 DFQATT, CDR2 SNEGSKA (reference sequence). J gave up 4 bases and V 6 bases, and 13 bases lay outside the gene matches. CDR3 residues: CSASSGKGMADTQYF. CDR3 sequence (DNA): TGCAGTGCCAGCAGCGGGAAGGGAATGGCAGATACGCAGTATTTT.

The chain employs TRBV20-1 and TRBJ2-1; 8 bases agree with TRBD2. The CDR3 length is 16 residues. V lost 1 base and J lost 0; bases outside the gene matches: 5. CDR1 DFQATT and CDR2 SNEGSKA come from the germline V gene (reference sequence). The CDR3 DNA follows: TGCAGTGCTAGAGTCATAGCGGGGAGCTCCTACAATGAGCAGTTCTTC. It encodes CSARVIAGSSYNEQFF.

In regard to this clonotype: Compared with germline, one end of the junction differs, possibly owing to a read error. The V gene is TRBV3-1, the J gene TRBJ2-7; D perhaps matches TRBD2 (6 bases). Germline V gene sequence: CDR1 LGHDT, CDR2 YNNKEL (reference sequence). The CDR3 spans 15 residues. The CDR3 here is CASSGRGSISYKQYF. CDR3 coding DNA: TGTGCCAGCAGCGGCCGGGGGTCGATCTCCTACAAGCAGTACTTC.

This clonotype was recorded a few times. The chain couples TRBV5-1 to TRBJ2-5; TRBD2 is a possible D gene (5 bases). Trimming pared 0 bases from V and 5 bases from J, leaving 14 bases between. CDR1 is SGHRS and CDR2 is YFSETQ in the germline V gene. CDR3 length equals 15 residues. DNA of the CDR3: TGCGCCAGCAGCTTGGGCGGGCCCGGCGAGGAGACCCAGTACTTC. The encoded protein is CASSLGGPGEETQYF.

The chain's CDR3 is CASLAGTGVPGANVLTF. Written as DNA, the CDR3 is TGTGCCAGTTTGGCGGGGACAGGGGTTCCTGGGGCCAACGTCCTGACTTTC. This chain joins TRBV2 and TRBJ2-6; 10 bases agree with TRBD1. This CDR3 has 17 amino acids. Germline CDR1 reads SNHLY; CDR2 reads FYNNEI. The V gene end was trimmed by 9 bases and the J gene end by 2 bases; junction bases not matched to a gene: 10.

The chain has TRBV28 and TRBJ2-1, with a tentative D call TRBD2 (6 bases). Trimming removed 4 bases from V and 7 bases from J, with 17 bases in between. Germline lookup yields CDR1 MDHEN and CDR2 SYDVKM. The CDR3 runs 15 residues. CDR3 loop: CASSSPGTVGNEQFF. In DNA form, the CDR3 reads TGTGCCAGCAGTTCCCCGGGGACTGTAGGGAATGAGCAGTTCTTC.